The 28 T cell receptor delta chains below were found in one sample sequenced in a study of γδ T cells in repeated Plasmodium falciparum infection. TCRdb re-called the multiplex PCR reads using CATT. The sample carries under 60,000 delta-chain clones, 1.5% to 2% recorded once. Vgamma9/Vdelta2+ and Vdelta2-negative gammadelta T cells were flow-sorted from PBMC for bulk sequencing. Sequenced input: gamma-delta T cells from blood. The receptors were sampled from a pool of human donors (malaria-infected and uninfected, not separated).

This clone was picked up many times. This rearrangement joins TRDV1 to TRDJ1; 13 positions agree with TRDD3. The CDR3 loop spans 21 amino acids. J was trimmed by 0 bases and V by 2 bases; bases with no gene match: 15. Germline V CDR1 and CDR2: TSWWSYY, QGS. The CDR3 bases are TGTGCTCTTGGGGAATGGAACTGGGGGATACGTCGGCCACCGTACACCGATAAACTCATCTTT. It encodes CALGEWNWGIRRPPYTDKLIF.

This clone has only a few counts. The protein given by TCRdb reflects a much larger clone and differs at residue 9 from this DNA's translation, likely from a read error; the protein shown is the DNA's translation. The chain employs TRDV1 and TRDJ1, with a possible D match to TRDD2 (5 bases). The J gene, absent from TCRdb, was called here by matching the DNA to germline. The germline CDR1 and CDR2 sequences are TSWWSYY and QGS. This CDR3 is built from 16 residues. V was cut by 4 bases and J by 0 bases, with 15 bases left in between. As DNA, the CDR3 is TGTGCTCTTGGGGGCCGCTCCGCTTCCCACACCGATAAACTCATCTTT. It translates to CALGGRSASHTDKLIF.

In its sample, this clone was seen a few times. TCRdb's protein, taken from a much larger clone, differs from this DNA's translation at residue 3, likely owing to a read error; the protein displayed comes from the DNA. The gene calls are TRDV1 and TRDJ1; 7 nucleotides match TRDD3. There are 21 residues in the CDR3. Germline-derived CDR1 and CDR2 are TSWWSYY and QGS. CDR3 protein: CAPGAVPIRRTGAKYTDKLIF. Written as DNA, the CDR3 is TGTGCTCCTGGGGCAGTACCAATACGACGTACTGGGGCCAAGTACACCGATAAACTCATCTTT.

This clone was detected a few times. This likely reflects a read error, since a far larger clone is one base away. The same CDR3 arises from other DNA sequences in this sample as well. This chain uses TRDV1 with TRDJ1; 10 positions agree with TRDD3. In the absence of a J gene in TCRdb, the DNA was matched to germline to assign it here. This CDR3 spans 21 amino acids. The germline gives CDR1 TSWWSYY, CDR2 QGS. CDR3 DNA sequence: TGTGCCCTTGGGGCAGGAGATTCCTACTTCGGGGGATACGGAGGCACCGATAAACTCATCTTT. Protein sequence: CALGAGDSYFGGYGGTDKLIF.

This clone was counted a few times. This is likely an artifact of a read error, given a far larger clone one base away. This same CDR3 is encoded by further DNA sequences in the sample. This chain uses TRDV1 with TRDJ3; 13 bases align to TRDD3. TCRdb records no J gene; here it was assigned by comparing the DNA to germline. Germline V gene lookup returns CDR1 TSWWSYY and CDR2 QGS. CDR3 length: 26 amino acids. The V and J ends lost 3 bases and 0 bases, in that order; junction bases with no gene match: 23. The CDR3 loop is CALGEQGGSTGGYEVFSSWDTRQMFF. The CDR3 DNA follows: TGTGCTCTTGGGGAGCAGGGGGGGAGTACTGGGGGATACGAAGTATTTTCCTCCTGGGACACCCGACAGATGTTTTTC.

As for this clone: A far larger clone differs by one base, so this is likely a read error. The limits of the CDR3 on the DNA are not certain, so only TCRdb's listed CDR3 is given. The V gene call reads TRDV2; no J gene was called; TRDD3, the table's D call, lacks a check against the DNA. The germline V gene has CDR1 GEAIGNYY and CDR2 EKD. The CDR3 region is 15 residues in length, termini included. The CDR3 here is CACDAVGGGADKLIF.

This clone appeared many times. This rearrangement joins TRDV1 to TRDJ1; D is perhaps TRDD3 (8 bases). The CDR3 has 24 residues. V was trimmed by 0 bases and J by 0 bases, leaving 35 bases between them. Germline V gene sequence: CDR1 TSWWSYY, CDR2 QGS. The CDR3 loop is CALGELAGCFLRMGDLSYTDKLIF. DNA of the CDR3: TGTGCTCTTGGGGAACTAGCCGGGTGCTTCCTAAGAATGGGGGATCTTTCGTACACCGATAAACTCATCTTT.

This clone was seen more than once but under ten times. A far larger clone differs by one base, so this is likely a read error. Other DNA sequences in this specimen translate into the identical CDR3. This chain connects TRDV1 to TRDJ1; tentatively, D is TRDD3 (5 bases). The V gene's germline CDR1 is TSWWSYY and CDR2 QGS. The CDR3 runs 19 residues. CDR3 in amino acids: CALGVCTRAGRGMSDKLIF. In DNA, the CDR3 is TGTGCTCTTGGAGTGTGCACTAGGGCTGGTCGGGGAATGTCCGATAAACTCATCTTC.

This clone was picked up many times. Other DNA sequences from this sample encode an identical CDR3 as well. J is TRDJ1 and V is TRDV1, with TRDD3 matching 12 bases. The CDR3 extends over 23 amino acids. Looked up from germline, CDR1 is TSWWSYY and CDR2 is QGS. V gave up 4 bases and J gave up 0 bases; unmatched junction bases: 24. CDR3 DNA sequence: TGTGCTCTTGGGGGGGGCTTCCTTACACTTAACTGGGGGATACCCGGGTACACCGATAAACTCATCTTT. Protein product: CALGGGFLTLNWGIPGYTDKLIF.

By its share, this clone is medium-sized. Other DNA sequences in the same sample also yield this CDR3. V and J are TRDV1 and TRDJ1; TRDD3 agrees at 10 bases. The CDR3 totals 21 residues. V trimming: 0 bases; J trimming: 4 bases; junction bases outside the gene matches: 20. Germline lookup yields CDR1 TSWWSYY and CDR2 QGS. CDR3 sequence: CALGELGPTELLGDWCDKLIF. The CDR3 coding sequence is TGTGCTCTTGGGGAACTCGGTCCTACAGAGCTACTGGGGGATTGGTGCGATAAACTCATCTTT.

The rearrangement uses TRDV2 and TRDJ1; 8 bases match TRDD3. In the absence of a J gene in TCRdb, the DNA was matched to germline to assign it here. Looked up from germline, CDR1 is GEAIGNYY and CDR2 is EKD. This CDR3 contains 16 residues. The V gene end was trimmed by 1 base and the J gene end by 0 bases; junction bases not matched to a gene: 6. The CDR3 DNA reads TGTGCCTGTGACACAGTTGGTGGGGGATACACCGATAAACTCATCTTT. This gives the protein CACDTVGGGYTDKLIF.

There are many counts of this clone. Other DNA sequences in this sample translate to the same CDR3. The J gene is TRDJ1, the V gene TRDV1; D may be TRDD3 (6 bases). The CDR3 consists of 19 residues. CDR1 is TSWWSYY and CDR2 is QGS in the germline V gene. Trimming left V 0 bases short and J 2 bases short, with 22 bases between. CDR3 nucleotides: TGTGCTCTTGGGGAACTGGGCTACTTTTCTGGGGCTAGAACCGATAAACTCATCTTT. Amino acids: CALGELGYFSGARTDKLIF.

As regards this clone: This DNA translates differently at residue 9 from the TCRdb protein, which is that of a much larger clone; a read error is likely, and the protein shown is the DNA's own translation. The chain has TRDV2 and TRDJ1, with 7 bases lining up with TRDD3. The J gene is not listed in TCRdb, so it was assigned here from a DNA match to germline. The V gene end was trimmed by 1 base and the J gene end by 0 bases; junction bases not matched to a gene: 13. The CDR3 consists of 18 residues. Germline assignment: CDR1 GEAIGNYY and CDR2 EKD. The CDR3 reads CACDTAWGSPKNTDKLIF. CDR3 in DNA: TGTGCCTGTGACACAGCCTGGGGGTCCCCTAAAAACACCGATAAACTCATCTTT.

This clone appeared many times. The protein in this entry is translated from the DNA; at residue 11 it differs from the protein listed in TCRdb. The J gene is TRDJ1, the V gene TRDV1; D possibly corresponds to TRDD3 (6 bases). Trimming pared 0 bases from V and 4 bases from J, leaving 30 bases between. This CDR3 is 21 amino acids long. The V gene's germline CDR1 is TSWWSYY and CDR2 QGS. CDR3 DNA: TGTGCTCTTGGGGAACTCGGTCTTAGGACCGCGGGGATTAGTCTTAGCGATAAACTCATCTTT. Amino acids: CALGELGLRTAGISLSDKLIF.

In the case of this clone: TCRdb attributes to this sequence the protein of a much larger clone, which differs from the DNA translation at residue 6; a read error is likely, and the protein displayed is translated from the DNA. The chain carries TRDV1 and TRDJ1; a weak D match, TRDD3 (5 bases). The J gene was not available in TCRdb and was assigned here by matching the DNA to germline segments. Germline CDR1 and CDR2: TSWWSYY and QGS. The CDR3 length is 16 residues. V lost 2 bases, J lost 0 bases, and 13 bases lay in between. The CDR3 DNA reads TGTGCTCTTGGGGAATTCCCCGGGGGTTACACCGATAAACTCATCTTT. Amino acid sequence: CALGEFPGGYTDKLIF.

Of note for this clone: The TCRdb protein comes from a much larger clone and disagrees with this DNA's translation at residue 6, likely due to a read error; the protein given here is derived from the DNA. The CDR3 here is CALGVSLRGIRKYTDKLIF. CDR3 nucleotide sequence: TGTGCTCTTGGGGTTTCCCTACGAGGGATACGCAAGTACACCGATAAACTCATCTTT. The rearrangement joins TRDV1 to TRDJ1; 8 nucleotides match TRDD3. The J gene, missing from TCRdb, was assigned here through DNA to germline matching. V lost 4 bases to trimming and J lost 0 bases; unmatched junction nucleotides: 16. The CDR3 spans 19 residues. Per the germline V gene, CDR1 is TSWWSYY and CDR2 is QGS.

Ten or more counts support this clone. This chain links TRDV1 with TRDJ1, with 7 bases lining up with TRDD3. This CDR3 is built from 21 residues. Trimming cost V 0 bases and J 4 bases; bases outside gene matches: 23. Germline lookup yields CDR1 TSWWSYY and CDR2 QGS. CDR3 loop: CALGELEFVPWARTGDDKLIF. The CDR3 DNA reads TGTGCTCTTGGGGAACTAGAATTCGTACCTTGGGCTCGTACTGGGGACGATAAACTCATCTTT.

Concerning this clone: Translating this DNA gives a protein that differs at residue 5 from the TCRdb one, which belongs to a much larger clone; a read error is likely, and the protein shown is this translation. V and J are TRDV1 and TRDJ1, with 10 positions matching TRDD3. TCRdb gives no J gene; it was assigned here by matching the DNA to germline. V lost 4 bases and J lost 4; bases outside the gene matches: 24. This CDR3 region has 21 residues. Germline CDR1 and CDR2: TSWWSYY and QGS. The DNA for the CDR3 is TGTGCTCTTGGGGGACTCGGTCCTACAGAGCTACTGGGGGATTGGTGCGATAAACTCATCTTT. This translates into CALGGLGPTELLGDWCDKLIF.

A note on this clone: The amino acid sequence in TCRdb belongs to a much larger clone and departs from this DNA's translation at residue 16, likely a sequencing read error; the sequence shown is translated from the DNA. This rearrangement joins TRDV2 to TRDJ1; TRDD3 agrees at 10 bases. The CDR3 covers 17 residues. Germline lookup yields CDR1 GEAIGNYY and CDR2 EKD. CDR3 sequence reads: CACDTLSGGYATDKLTF. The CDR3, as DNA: TGTGCCTGTGACACCTTGTCCGGGGGATACGCTACCGATAAACTCACCTTT.

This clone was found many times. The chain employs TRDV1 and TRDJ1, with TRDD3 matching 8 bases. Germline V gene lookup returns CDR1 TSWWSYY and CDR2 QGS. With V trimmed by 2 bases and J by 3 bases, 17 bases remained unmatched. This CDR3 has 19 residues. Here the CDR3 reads CALGEYDYWGVGKSDKLIF. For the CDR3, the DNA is TGTGCTCTTGGGGAATACGACTACTGGGGGGTAGGGAAGTCCGATAAACTCATCTTT.

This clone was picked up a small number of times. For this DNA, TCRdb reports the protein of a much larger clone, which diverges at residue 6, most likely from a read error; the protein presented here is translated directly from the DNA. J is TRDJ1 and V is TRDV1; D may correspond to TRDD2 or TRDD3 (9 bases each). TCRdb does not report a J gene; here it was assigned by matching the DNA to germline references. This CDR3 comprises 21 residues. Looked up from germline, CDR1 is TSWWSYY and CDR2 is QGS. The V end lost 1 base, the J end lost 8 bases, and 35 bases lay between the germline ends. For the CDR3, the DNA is TGTGCTCTTGGGGAACCCCCCCTCAATGGCCTTCCTACTACTGGGGGACGAAAACTCATCTTT. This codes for CALGEPPLNGLPTTGGRKLIF.

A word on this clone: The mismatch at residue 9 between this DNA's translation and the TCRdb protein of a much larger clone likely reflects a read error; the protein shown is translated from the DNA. DNA of the CDR3: TGTGCTCTTGGGGATTTAACCAGTGTCGATAAACTCATCTTT. Its protein is CALGDLTSVDKLIF. V usage is TRDV1 and J usage is TRDJ1; no clear D gene. TCRdb leaves out the J gene; it was filled in here by matching the DNA to germline. Germline CDR1 and CDR2: TSWWSYY and QGS. The CDR3 has 14 residues. V lost 3 bases, J lost 4 bases, and 12 bases lay in between.

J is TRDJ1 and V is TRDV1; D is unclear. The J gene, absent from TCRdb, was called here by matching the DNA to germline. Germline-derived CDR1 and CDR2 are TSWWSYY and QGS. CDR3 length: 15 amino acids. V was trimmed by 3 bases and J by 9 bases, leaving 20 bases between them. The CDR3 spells CALGDPGPLVIELIF. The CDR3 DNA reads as TGTGCTCTTGGGGACCCCGGGCCCTTGGTCATTGAACTCATCTTT.

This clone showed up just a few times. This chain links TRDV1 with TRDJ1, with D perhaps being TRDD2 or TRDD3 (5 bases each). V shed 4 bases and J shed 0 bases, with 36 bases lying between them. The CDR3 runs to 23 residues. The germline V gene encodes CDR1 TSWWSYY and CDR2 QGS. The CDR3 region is CALGGRLRPDLGTPPRYTDKLIF. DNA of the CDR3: TGTGCTCTTGGGGGTCGCCTTCGCCCCGACTTGGGGACCCCTCCCCGGTACACCGATAAACTCATCTTT.

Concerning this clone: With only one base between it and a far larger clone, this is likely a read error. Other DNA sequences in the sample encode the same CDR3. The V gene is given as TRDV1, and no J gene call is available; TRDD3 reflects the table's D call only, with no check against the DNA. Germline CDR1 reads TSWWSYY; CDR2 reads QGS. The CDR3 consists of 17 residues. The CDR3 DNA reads TGTGCTCTTGGGGAGACTTCCTACCTCCCGCAAGAAGGTGGACTCATATTT. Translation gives CALGETSYLPQEGGLIF.

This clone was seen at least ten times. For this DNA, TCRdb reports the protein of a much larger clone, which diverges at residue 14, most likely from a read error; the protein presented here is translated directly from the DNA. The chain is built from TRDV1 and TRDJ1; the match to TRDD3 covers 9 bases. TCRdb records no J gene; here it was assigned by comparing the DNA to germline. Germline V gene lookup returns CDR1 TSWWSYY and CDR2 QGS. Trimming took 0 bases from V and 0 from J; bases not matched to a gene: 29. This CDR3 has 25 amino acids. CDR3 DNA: TGTGCTCTTGGGGAACTGTTTCACACTCTACGATTTCCTAGGGGATACGCGGGGTACACCGATAAACTCATCTTT. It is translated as CALGELFHTLRFPRGYAGYTDKLIF.

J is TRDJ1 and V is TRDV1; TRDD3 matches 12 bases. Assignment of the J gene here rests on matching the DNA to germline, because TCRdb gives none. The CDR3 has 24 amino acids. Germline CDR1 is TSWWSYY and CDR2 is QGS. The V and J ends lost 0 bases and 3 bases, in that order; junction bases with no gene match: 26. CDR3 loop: CALGELHPRLFYEYWGILADKLIF. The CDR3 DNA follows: TGTGCTCTTGGGGAACTGCACCCCAGATTATTCTATGAGTACTGGGGGATACTGGCCGATAAACTCATCTTT.

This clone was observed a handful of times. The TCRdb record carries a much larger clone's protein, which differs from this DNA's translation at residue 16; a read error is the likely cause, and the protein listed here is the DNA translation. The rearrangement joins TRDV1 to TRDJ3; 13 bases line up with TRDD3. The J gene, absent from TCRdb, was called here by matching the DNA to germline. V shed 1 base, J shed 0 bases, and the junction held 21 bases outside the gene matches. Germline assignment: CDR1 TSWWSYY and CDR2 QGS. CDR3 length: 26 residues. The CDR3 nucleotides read TGTGCTCTTGGGGAACAGGGGGGGAGTACTGGGGGATACGAAGTATCTTCCTCCTGGGACACCCGACAGATGTTTTTC. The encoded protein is CALGEQGGSTGGYEVSSSWDTRQMFF.